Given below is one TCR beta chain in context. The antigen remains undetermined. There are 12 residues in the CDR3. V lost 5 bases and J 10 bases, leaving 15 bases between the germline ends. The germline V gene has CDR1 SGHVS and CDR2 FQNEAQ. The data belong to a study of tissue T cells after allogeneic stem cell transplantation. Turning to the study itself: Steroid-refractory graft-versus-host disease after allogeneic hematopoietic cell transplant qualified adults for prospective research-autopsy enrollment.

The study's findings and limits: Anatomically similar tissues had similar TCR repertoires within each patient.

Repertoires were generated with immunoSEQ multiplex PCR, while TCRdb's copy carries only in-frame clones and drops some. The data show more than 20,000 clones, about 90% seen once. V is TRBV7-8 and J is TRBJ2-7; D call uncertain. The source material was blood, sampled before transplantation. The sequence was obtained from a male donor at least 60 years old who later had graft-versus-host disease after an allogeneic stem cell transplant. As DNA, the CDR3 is TGTGCCAGCAGCCCCGACTCTGGGGTCCAGTACTTC. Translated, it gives CASSPDSGVQYF.